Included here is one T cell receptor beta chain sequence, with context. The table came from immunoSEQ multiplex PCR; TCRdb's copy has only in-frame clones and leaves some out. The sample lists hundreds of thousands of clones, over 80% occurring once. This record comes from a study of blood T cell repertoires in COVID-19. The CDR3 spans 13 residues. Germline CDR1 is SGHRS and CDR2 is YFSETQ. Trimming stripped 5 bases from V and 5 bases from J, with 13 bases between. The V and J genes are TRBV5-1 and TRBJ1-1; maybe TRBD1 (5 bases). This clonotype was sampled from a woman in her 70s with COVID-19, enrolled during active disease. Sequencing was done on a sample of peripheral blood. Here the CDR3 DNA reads TGCGCCAGCAGAGTACCCGGGGGGACTGAAGCTTTCTTT. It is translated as CASRVPGGTEAFF.